This T cell receptor (beta chain) was captured by sequencing in a study of blood T cell repertoires in COVID-19. Whole-study context: T cells, B-cell-depleted T cells, or PBMCs provided the cDNA or gDNA that served as material.

Measured with immunoSEQ multiplex PCR; TCRdb has only the in-frame clones, and not every one. The table lists 150,000 to 170,000 clones, less than 95% of them singletons. This CDR3 comprises 14 residues. Germline trimming cut 3 bases from V and 5 bases from J; bases unmatched to any gene: 7. From germline, CDR1 is SGDLS and CDR2 YYNGEE. The chain has TRBV9 and TRBJ1-1, with 7 bases that match TRBD1. The sequencing sample was made of peripheral blood. The clonotype comes from a man aged 45 to 65 with acute or convalescent COVID-19. The CDR3, as DNA: TGTGCCAGCAGCGAGGACAGGAGTGGTACTGAAGCTTTCTTT. Residues: CASSEDRSGTEAFF.